This record covers a single TCR beta chain. Antigen: not known. After re-calling the 5' RACE reads, TCRdb lists one entry per CDR3 protein, DNA absent. The listing contains around 370,000 distinct CDR3 sequences. The data were obtained in a study of monozygotic twins with inflammatory bowel disease. Findings and caveats of the study: Support was absent for any single strong signal or clonotype linked to IBD.

CDR1 is KGHSH and CDR2 is LQKENI in the germline V gene. This CDR3 comprises 17 residues. The V and J genes are TRBV18 and TRBJ1-1. The sequenced sample consisted of blood. The receptor was isolated from a human donor with ulcerative colitis or Crohn's disease, or a healthy co-twin of an affected twin (not recorded which). CDR3 residues: CASSPSLQSVQNTEAFF.